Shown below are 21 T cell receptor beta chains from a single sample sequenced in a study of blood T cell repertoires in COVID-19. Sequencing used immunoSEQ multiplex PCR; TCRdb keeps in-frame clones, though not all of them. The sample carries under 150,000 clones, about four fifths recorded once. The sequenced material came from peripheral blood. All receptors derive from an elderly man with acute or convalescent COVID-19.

CDR3 loop: CASSSTSDTQYF. The CDR3 DNA sequence: TGTGCCAGCAGCTCGACAAGCGATACGCAGTATTTT. The chain joins TRBV11-3 to TRBJ2-3; D gene ambiguous. There are 12 residues in the CDR3. Germline lookup yields CDR1 SGHNT and CDR2 YENEEA. V lost 4 bases, J lost 6 bases, and 8 bases lay in between.

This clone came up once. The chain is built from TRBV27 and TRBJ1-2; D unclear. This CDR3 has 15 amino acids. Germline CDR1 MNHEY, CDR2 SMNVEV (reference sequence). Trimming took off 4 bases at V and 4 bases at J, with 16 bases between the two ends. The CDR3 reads CASSSTFQVSYGYTF. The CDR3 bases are TGTGCCAGCAGTTCAACATTCCAGGTTTCCTATGGCTACACCTTC.

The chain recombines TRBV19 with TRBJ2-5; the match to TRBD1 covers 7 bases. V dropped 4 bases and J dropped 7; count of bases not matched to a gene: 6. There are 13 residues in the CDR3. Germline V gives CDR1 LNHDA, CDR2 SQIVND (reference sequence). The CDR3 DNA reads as TGTGCCAGTAGTACGACAGGGTATGGGACCCAGTACTTC. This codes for CASSTTGYGTQYF.

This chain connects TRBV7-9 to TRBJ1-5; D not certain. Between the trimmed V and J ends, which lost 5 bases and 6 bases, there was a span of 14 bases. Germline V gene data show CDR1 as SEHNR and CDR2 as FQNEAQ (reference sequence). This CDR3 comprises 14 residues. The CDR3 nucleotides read TGTGCCAGCAGCCGGCCCGGGGAGTCTCAGCCCCAGCATTTT. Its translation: CASSRPGESQPQHF.

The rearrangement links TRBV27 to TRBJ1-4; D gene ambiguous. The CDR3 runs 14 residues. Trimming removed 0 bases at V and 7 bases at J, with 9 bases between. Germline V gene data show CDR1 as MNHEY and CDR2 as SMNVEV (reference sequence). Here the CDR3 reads CASSLSRGGEKLFF. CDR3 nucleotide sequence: TGTGCCAGCAGTTTATCCCGGGGAGGTGAAAAACTGTTTTTT.

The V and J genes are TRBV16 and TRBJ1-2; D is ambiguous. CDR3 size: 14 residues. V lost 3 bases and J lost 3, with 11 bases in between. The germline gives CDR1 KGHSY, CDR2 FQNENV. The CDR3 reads CASSHRQLDYGYTF. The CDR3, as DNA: TGTGCCAGCAGCCACCGACAATTGGACTATGGCTACACCTTC.

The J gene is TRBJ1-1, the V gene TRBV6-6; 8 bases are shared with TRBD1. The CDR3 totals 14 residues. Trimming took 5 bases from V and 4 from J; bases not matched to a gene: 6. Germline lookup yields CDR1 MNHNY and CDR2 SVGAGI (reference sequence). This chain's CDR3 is CASSRRTGTTEAFF. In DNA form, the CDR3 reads TGTGCCAGCAGTCGCCGGACAGGGACCACTGAAGCTTTCTTT.

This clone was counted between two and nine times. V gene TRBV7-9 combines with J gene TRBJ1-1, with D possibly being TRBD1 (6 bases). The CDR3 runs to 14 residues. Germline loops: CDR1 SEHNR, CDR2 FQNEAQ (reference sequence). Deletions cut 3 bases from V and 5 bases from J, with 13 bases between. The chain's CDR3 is CASSFTQGYTEAFF. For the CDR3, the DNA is TGTGCCAGCAGCTTCACACAGGGATATACTGAAGCTTTCTTT.

In DNA, the CDR3 is TGTGCCAGCAGGAATTTTGGGAGATACGAGCAGTACTTC. Translation: CASRNFGRYEQYF. V and J are TRBV7-8 and TRBJ2-7; a weak D match, TRBD2 (5 bases). Trimming cost V 6 bases and J 4 bases, with 13 bases left between them. The germline V gene encodes CDR1 SGHVS and CDR2 FQNEAQ. This CDR3 comprises 13 residues.

CDR3 nucleotide sequence: TGTGCCAGCAGTTACCATTCAGCGGGGGGGACAAGAAATGAGCAGTTCTTC. Its protein product is CASSYHSAGGTRNEQFF. This rearrangement joins TRBV6-2 or TRBV6-3 to TRBJ2-1; 10 positions match TRBD2. CDR1 and CDR2 from the germline V gene are MNHEY and SVGEGT. Trimming removed 2 bases from V and 7 bases from J; junction bases left unmatched: 11. This CDR3 spans 17 amino acids.

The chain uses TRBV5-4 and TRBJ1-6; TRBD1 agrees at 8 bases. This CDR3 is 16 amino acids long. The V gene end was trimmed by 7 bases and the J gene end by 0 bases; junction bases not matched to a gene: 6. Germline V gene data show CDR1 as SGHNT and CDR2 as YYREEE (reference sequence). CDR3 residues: CASGDRTSSYNSPLHF. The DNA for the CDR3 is TGTGCCAGCGGGGACAGGACGAGCTCCTATAATTCACCCCTCCACTTT.

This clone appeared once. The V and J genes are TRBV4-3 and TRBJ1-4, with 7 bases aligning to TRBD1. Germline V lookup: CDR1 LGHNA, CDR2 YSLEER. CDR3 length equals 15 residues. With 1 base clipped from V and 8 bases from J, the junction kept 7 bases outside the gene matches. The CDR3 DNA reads TGCGCCAGCAGCCAAGTTCCAGGGGGACAGGAAAAACTGTTTTTT. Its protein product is CASSQVPGGQEKLFF.

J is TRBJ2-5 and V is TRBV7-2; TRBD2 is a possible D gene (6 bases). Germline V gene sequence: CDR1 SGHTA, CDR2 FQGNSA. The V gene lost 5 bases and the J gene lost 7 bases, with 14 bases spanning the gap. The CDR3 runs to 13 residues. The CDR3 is CASSRRDFGTQYF. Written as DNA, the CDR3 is TGTGCCAGCAGCCGACGGGACTTTGGGACCCAGTACTTC.

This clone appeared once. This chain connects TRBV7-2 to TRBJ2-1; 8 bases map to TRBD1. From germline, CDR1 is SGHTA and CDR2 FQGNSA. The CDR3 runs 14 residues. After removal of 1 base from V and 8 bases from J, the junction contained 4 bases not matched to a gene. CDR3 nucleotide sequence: TGTGCCAGCAGCTTAGGGGCAGGGGGCGATGAGCAGTTCTTC. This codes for CASSLGAGGDEQFF.

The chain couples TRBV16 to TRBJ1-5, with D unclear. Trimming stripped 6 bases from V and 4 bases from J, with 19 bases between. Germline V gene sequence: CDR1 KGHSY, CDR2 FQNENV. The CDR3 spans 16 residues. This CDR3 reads CASSPLTGLSNQPQHF. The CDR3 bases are TGTGCCAGCAGTCCCCTAACCGGACTCTCTAATCAGCCCCAGCATTTT.

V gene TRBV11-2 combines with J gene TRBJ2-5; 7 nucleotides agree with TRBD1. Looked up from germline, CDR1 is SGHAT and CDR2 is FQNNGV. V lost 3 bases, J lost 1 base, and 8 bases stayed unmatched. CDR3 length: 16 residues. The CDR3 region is CASSLSRDSVQETQYF. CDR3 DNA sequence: TGTGCCAGCAGCTTGTCCCGGGACAGTGTCCAAGAGACCCAGTACTTC.

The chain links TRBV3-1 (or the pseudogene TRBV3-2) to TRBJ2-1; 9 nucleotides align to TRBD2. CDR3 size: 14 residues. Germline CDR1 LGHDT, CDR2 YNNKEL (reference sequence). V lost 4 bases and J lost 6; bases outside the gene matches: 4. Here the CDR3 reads CASSLAGGLNEQFF. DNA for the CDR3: TGTGCCAGCAGCCTCGCGGGGGGGCTCAATGAGCAGTTCTTC.

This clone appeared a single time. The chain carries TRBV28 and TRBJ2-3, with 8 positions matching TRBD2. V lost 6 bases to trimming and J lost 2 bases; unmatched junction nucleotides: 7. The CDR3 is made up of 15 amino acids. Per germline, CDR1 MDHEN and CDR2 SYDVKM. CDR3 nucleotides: TGTGCCAGCAGCCTCACTAGCGGCTTCACAGATACGCAGTATTTT. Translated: CASSLTSGFTDTQYF.

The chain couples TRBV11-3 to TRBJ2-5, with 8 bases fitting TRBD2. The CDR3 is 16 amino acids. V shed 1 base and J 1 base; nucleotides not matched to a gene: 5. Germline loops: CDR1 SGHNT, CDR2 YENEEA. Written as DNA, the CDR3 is TGTGCCAGCAGCTTAGCGTATGCGGGGGGCCAAGAGACCCAGTACTTC. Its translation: CASSLAYAGGQETQYF.

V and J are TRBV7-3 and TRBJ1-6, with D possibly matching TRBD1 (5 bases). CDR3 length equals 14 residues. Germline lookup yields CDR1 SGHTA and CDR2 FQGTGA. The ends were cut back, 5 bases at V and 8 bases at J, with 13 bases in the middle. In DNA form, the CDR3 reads TGTGCCAGCAGCACGGGAGGGGAGGATTCACCCCTCCACTTT. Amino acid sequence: CASSTGGEDSPLHF.

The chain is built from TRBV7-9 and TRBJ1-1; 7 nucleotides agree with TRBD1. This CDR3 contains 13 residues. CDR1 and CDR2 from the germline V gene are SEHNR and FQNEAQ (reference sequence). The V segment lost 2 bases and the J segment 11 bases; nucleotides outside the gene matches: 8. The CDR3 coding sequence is TGTGCCAGCAGCTTATCCGCGACAGGGAATGCTTTCTTT. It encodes CASSLSATGNAFF.